The rows below give T cell receptor beta chains drawn from one sample of a study of cytomegalovirus exposure and HLA in healthy donors. The protocol was immunoSEQ multiplex PCR, while the TCRdb copy is restricted to in-frame clones and leaves out a portion. The sample table sets out around 110,000 clones. The specimen was PBMCs. The origin of the receptors is a man aged 25-45 years in good health and CMV-seronegative. Each CDR3 is given with its conserved first and last residue. Fields, in order: CDR3 protein, CDR3 DNA, D gene, V gene, J gene. A D gene is named only where the DNA matches it firmly.

cdr3_aa: CASSDPGTEAFF; cdr3_nt: TGTGCCAGCAGTGATCCAGGCACTGAAGCTTTCTTT; d_call: NA; v_call: TRBV2; j_call: TRBJ1-1
cdr3_aa: CASSTGTEAFF; cdr3_nt: TGTGCCAGCTCAACAGGAACTGAAGCTTTCTTT; d_call: NA; v_call: TRBV6-6; j_call: TRBJ1-1
cdr3_aa: CASSSRGGAETQYF; cdr3_nt: TGTGCCAGCAGCTCGCGGGGGGGCGCAGAGACCCAGTACTTC; d_call: TRBD2; v_call: TRBV13; j_call: TRBJ2-5
cdr3_aa: CASSSRGPDTQYF; cdr3_nt: TGTGCCAGCAGCTCCAGGGGCCCAGATACGCAGTATTTT; d_call: NA; v_call: TRBV11-3; j_call: TRBJ2-3
cdr3_aa: CASGELAAGLGELFF; cdr3_nt: TGCGCCAGCGGGGAACTAGCGGCGGGACTCGGGGAGCTGTTTTTT; d_call: TRBD2; v_call: TRBV5-1; j_call: TRBJ2-2
cdr3_aa: CASSQQGAEDEQYF; cdr3_nt: TGCGCCAGCAGCCAGCAGGGGGCTGAGGACGAGCAGTACTTC; d_call: TRBD1; v_call: TRBV5-1; j_call: TRBJ2-7
cdr3_aa: CAISKGANYGYTF; cdr3_nt: TGTGCCATCAGTAAAGGGGCCAACTATGGCTACACCTTC; d_call: NA; v_call: TRBV10-3; j_call: TRBJ1-2
cdr3_aa: CASSLEGGLGYTF; cdr3_nt: TGTGCCAGCAGCTTGGAAGGAGGCCTTGGCTACACCTTC; d_call: NA; v_call: TRBV5-6; j_call: TRBJ1-2
cdr3_aa: CASSFYRGPNEQFF; cdr3_nt: TGTGCCAGCAGCTTCTACAGGGGGCCCAATGAGCAGTTCTTC; d_call: TRBD1; v_call: TRBV7-9; j_call: TRBJ2-1
cdr3_aa: CASSFDRGSDTQYF; cdr3_nt: TGTGCCAGCAGCTTCGACAGGGGGTCGGATACGCAGTATTTT; d_call: TRBD1; v_call: TRBV7-3; j_call: TRBJ2-3
cdr3_aa: CASSIPGQGTDTQYF; cdr3_nt: TGTGCCAGTAGTATCCCGGGACAGGGAACAGATACGCAGTATTTT; d_call: TRBD1; v_call: TRBV19; j_call: TRBJ2-3
cdr3_aa: CASSFYSGPEGYTF; cdr3_nt: TGTGCCAGCAGCTTTTATTCAGGGCCAGAAGGCTACACCTTC; d_call: NA; v_call: TRBV7-9; j_call: TRBJ1-2
cdr3_aa: CASSYLGLQETQYF; cdr3_nt: TGTGCCAGCAGTTACCTCGGTCTCCAAGAGACCCAGTACTTC; d_call: NA; v_call: TRBV6-5; j_call: TRBJ2-5
cdr3_aa: CSAFSYGYTF; cdr3_nt: TGCAGTGCTTTCTCCTATGGCTACACCTTC; d_call: NA; v_call: TRBV20-1; j_call: TRBJ1-2
cdr3_aa: CASSWTGLQSSGNTIYF; cdr3_nt: TGCGCCAGCAGCTGGACAGGGCTGCAGAGCTCTGGAAACACCATATATTTT; d_call: TRBD1; v_call: TRBV5-1; j_call: TRBJ1-3
cdr3_aa: CASSPPAGGRAGNTIYF; cdr3_nt: TGTGCCAGCTCACCACCGGCTGGTGGGAGAGCGGGAAACACCATATATTTT; d_call: NA; v_call: TRBV18; j_call: TRBJ1-3
cdr3_aa: CASRGAADSNQPQHF; cdr3_nt: TGTGCCAGCAGGGGAGCGGCGGATAGCAATCAGCCCCAGCATTTT; d_call: NA; v_call: TRBV6-1; j_call: TRBJ1-5
cdr3_aa: CATSLSGYSYEQYF; cdr3_nt: TGTGCCACCAGCTTGTCAGGGTACTCCTACGAGCAGTACTTC; d_call: NA; v_call: TRBV15; j_call: TRBJ2-7
cdr3_aa: CASSLVLAGGSTNTGELFF; cdr3_nt: TGTGCCAGCAGCTTAGTCCTAGCGGGGGGCTCAACGAACACCGGGGAGCTGTTTTTT; d_call: TRBD2; v_call: TRBV7-2; j_call: TRBJ2-2
cdr3_aa: CASNRRGDFSNQPQHF; cdr3_nt: TGTGCCAGTAACCGCAGGGGAGATTTTAGCAATCAGCCCCAGCATTTT; d_call: NA; v_call: TRBV19; j_call: TRBJ1-5
cdr3_aa: CASSLVDSYGYTF; cdr3_nt: TGCGCCAGCAGCTTGGTGGACAGTTATGGCTACACCTTC; d_call: NA; v_call: TRBV5-1; j_call: TRBJ1-2
cdr3_aa: CASSHWDGLGNTIYF; cdr3_nt: TGTGCCAGCAGCCATTGGGACGGACTAGGAAACACCATATATTTT; d_call: NA; v_call: TRBV7-9; j_call: TRBJ1-3
cdr3_aa: CASSLQPAGVLYEQYF; cdr3_nt: TGTGCCAGCAGCTTGCAGCCAGCGGGGGTTCTGTACGAGCAGTACTTC; d_call: TRBD2; v_call: TRBV5-6; j_call: TRBJ2-7
cdr3_aa: CASSLAGPYEQYF; cdr3_nt: TGTGCCAGCAGCTTAGCGGGGCCTTACGAGCAGTACTTC; d_call: NA; v_call: TRBV7-2; j_call: TRBJ2-7
cdr3_aa: CASSFQTGGYEQYF; cdr3_nt: TGTGCCAGCAGCTTCCAGACAGGGGGCTACGAGCAGTACTTC; d_call: TRBD1; v_call: TRBV11-3; j_call: TRBJ2-7
cdr3_aa: CASSLETGLGYTF; cdr3_nt: TGTGCCAGCAGCTTAGAGACAGGGCTTGGCTACACCTTC; d_call: TRBD1; v_call: TRBV7-9; j_call: TRBJ1-2
cdr3_aa: CASSQEGQGTLNEQFF; cdr3_nt: TGCGCCAGCAGCCAAGAAGGACAGGGAACACTCAATGAGCAGTTCTTC; d_call: TRBD1; v_call: TRBV4-3; j_call: TRBJ2-1
cdr3_aa: CASSYRADNEKLFF; cdr3_nt: TGTGCCAGCAGTTACCGCGCGGATAATGAAAAACTGTTTTTT; d_call: NA; v_call: TRBV6-5; j_call: TRBJ1-4
cdr3_aa: CASSRQGALMNTEAFF; cdr3_nt: TGTGCCAGCAGTAGACAGGGGGCCCTTATGAACACTGAAGCTTTCTTT; d_call: TRBD1; v_call: TRBV11-2; j_call: TRBJ1-1
cdr3_aa: CASSPGQFSTDTQYF; cdr3_nt: TGTGCCAGCAGCCCGGGACAGTTTAGCACAGATACGCAGTATTTT; d_call: TRBD1; v_call: TRBV9; j_call: TRBJ2-3
cdr3_aa: CASSLGGAANSYTF; cdr3_nt: TGCGCCAGCAGCTTAGGGGGAGCCGCTAACAGCTACACCTTC; d_call: NA; v_call: TRBV5-1; j_call: TRBJ1-2
cdr3_aa: CASSWTSGGDTQYF; cdr3_nt: TGTGCCAGCAGTTGGACTAGCGGGGGGGACACCCAGTACTTC; d_call: TRBD2; v_call: TRBV6-5; j_call: TRBJ2-5
cdr3_aa: CAWSIQMNTEAFF; cdr3_nt: TGTGCCTGGAGTATACAGATGAACACTGAAGCTTTCTTT; d_call: NA; v_call: TRBV30; j_call: TRBJ1-1
cdr3_aa: CASSTTGTAKETQYF; cdr3_nt: TGTGCCAGCAGCACAACCGGGACAGCGAAAGAGACCCAGTACTTC; d_call: TRBD1; v_call: TRBV7-9; j_call: TRBJ2-5
cdr3_aa: CASSPPSGGTEAFF; cdr3_nt: TGTGCCAGCTCACCACCGTCAGGAGGCACTGAAGCTTTCTTT; d_call: NA; v_call: TRBV18; j_call: TRBJ1-1
cdr3_aa: CASRQISNQPQHF; cdr3_nt: TGTGCCAGCCGACAGATTAGCAATCAGCCCCAGCATTTT; d_call: NA; v_call: TRBV19; j_call: TRBJ1-5
cdr3_aa: CAWSVLAGSTDTQYF; cdr3_nt: TGTGCCTGGAGTGTACTGGCGGGTAGCACAGATACGCAGTATTTT; d_call: NA; v_call: TRBV30; j_call: TRBJ2-3
cdr3_aa: CASSLSQGGSPLHF; cdr3_nt: TGTGCCAGCAGTTTATCACAGGGAGGGTCACCCCTCCACTTT; d_call: NA; v_call: TRBV28; j_call: TRBJ1-6
cdr3_aa: CASGTGNTIYF; cdr3_nt: TGTGCCAGCGGAACGGGGAACACCATATATTTT; d_call: NA; v_call: TRBV6-1; j_call: TRBJ1-3
cdr3_aa: CASSLPSSGGPNTGELFF; cdr3_nt: TGCGCCAGCAGCTTACCCAGTAGCGGGGGGCCGAACACCGGGGAGCTGTTTTTT; d_call: TRBD2; v_call: TRBV5-1; j_call: TRBJ2-2
cdr3_aa: CASSYSPQGGYEQYF; cdr3_nt: TGTGCCAGCAGTTACTCCCCGCAGGGGGGCTACGAGCAGTACTTC; d_call: NA; v_call: TRBV6-5; j_call: TRBJ2-7
cdr3_aa: CASSLTGVSGNTIYF; cdr3_nt: TGTGCCAGCAGCTTGACGGGGGTCTCTGGAAACACCATATATTTT; d_call: NA; v_call: TRBV5-5; j_call: TRBJ1-3
cdr3_aa: CASSTPGQWNTEAFF; cdr3_nt: TGTGCCAGTAGTACCCCGGGACAGTGGAACACTGAAGCTTTCTTT; d_call: TRBD1; v_call: TRBV19; j_call: TRBJ1-1